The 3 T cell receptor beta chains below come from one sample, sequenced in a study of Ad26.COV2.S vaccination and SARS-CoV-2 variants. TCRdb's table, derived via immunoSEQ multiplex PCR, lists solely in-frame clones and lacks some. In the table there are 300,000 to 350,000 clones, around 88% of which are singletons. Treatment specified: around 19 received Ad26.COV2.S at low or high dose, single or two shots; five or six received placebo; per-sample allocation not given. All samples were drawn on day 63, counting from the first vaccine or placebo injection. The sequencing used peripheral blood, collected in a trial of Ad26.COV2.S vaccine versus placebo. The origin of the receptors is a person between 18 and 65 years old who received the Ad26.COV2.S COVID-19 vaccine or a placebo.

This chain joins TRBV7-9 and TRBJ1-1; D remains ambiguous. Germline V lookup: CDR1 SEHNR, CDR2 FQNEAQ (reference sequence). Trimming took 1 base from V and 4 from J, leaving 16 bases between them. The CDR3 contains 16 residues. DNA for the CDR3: TGTGCCAGCAGCTTAGGGCAGATCCACCCCATCACTGAAGCTTTCTTT. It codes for CASSLGQIHPITEAFF.

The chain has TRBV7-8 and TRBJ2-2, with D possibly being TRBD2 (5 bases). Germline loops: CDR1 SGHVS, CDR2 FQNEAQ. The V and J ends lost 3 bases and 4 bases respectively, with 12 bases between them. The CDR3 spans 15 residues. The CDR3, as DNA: TGTGCCAGCAGCTTCGGTCGGACTTTCACCGGGGAGCTGTTTTTT. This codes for CASSFGRTFTGELFF.

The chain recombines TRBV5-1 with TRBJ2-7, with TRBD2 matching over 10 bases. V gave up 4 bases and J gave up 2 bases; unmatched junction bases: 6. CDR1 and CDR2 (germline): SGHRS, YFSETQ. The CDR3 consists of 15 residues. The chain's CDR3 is CASSVRTSGPYEQYF. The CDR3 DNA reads TGCGCCAGCAGCGTCCGGACTAGCGGCCCCTACGAGCAGTACTTC. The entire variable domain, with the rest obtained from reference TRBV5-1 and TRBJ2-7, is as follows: KAGVTQTPRYLIKTRGQQVTLSCSPISGHRSVSWYQQTPGQGLQFLFEYFSETQRNKGNFPGRFSGRQFSNSRSEMNVSTLELGDSALYLCASSVRTSGPYEQYFGPGTRLTVT.